The clone carrying this T cell receptor beta chain was recorded only once. The antigen is undetermined. Looked up from germline, CDR1 is MGHRA and CDR2 is YSYEKL. Losses at the gene ends were 4 bases for V and 2 bases for J; bases not matched to a gene: 3. The CDR3 totals 15 residues. This sample stems from a study of T cell responses to AZD1222 COVID-19 vaccine. Overall study results and limits: Donors skewed white British and female; clonal diversity was possibly underestimated. Two doses of AZD1222 preceded a rise in Spike-specific TCR breadth and depth.

Some clones are missing from TCRdb's copy, which holds only in-frame ones; the method was immunoSEQ multiplex PCR. The data show 70,000 to 85,000 clones, about nine tenths seen once. This clonotype originated in an adult in good health. The V gene is TRBV4-1, the J gene TRBJ1-2, with 11 bases aligning to TRBD1. The sequences come from peripheral blood, collected on day 0 of AZD1222 vaccination. The CDR3 reads CASSPGQGANYGYTF. Written as DNA, the CDR3 is TGCGCCAGCAGCCCTGGACAGGGGGCCAACTATGGCTACACCTTC.